Listed below are T cell receptor beta chains from one sample, sequenced in a study of CD8 T cells in Susac syndrome. TCRdb redid the calling of the immunoSEQ multiplex PCR reads with MiXCR, one entry per CDR3 protein. This sample yields 120,000 or so distinct CDR3 sequences, of which just under 95% are seen a single time; about 0.19% belongs to the top ten. Material: CD8+ T cells from PBMCs. The source is a human donor with Susac syndrome. The conserved cysteine and the conserved F or W are not part of the CDR3 here.

>TRBV2
ASEPPRDRKTYEQY
>TRBV4-3
ASSQVTGARSEQY
>TRBV7-2
ASSGSGGPPYEQY
>TRBV7-9
ASSLPGILYGYT
>TRBV7-9
ASTLEDNEQF
>TRBV15
ATSRDTTSHTDTQY
>TRBV28
ASSLGNRCT
>TRBV7-9
ASSLEGFTDTQY
>TRBV7-9
ASREVQGDTEAF
>TRBV29-1
SVEERQGPKNIQY
>TRBV29-1
SVECVPSNQPQH
>TRBV21-1
ASSGAGYYGYT
>TRBV6-1
ASSELTTTSTGELF
>TRBV14
ASSQDPDRRPETNYGYT
>TRBV30
AWEDRGDEQF
>TRBV5-1
ASSVRGPVYEQY
>TRBV10-3
AIRGELSGNTIY
>TRBV7-6
ASSPEGAGRGAGELF
>TRBV5-6
ASSSAASGYNEQF
>TRBV7-8
ASSLHSGGSTDTQY
>TRBV7-3
ASSLAGGETQY
>TRBV7-9
ASSMTGAPYEQY
>TRBV20-1
SVRVGEDEQY